These T cell receptor beta chains were read from a single sample in a study of T cell repertoires in cytomegalovirus infection. Each CDR3 protein gets one entry after TCRdb re-called the reads with MiXCR. The sample includes a few hundred thousand distinct CDR3 sequences, roughly 15% of them seen just once. Sequenced: PBMCs. The receptor source for this set is a human donor in good health (CMV status not recorded). Some clones in this sample may be carry-over from other donors' samples. Each CDR3 is given with its conserved first and last residue. A D gene is named only where the DNA matches it firmly. The size entry is marked missing in some rows and otherwise reads once, few, many or a size class.

TRBV6-1	TRBJ2-1	TRBD1	NA	CASRTGQGPFNEQFF	TGTGCCAGCAGGACAGGACAGGGTCCCTTCAATGAGCAGTTCTTC
TRBV6-6	TRBJ1-2	NA	few	CASSWRGDDGYTF	TGTGCCAGCAGTTGGAGGGGGGATGATGGCTACACCTTC
TRBV10-3	TRBJ1-2	NA	NA	CAIRQGSNYGYTF	TGTGCCATCAGGCAGGGTAGTAACTATGGCTACACCTTC
TRBV2	TRBJ2-3	TRBD2	NA	CASSEGPAGGLDTQYF	TGTGCCAGCAGTGAAGGACCAGCGGGGGGGCTGGATACGCAGTATTTT
TRBV4-3	TRBJ2-7	NA	few	CASSQFSWDEQYF	TGCGCCAGCAGCCAGTTTAGCTGGGACGAGCAGTACTTC
TRBV28	TRBJ1-2	NA	NA	CASSADSYYGYTF	TGTGCCAGCAGCGCGGACAGTTACTATGGCTACACCTTC
TRBV7-2	TRBJ2-3	TRBD1	NA	CASSQTRGTGVRTDTQYF	TGTGCCAGCAGCCAGACAAGAGGGACAGGGGTTAGGACAGATACGCAGTATTTT
TRBV12-3/TRBV12-4	TRBJ2-2	TRBD2	NA	CASSRTSGGYTGELFF	TGTGCCAGCAGCCGGACTAGCGGGGGGTACACCGGGGAGCTGTTTTTT
TRBV12-5	TRBJ2-3	NA	once	CASGLGDSTDTQYF	TGTGCTAGTGGTTTGGGAGACAGCACAGATACGCAGTATTTT
TRBV7-2	TRBJ1-1	NA	many	CASSKDRNTEAFF	TGTGCCAGCAGCAAGGACAGGAACACTGAAGCTTTCTTT
TRBV7-3	TRBJ2-7	NA	many	CASSLRGSSSYEQYF	TGTGCCAGCAGCTTAAGAGGGAGCAGCTCCTACGAGCAGTACTTC
TRBV6-5	TRBJ2-3	TRBD1	many	CASSSPGQGANTQYF	TGTGCCAGCAGCAGCCCGGGACAGGGGGCGAATACGCAGTATTTT
TRBV6-5	TRBJ2-2	NA	many	CASSYRLTGELFF	TGTGCCAGCAGTTACCGGTTAACCGGGGAGCTGTTTTTT
TRBV6-1	TRBJ1-2	TRBD1	many	CASRGGQGRNGYTF	TGTGCCAGCAGGGGGGGACAGGGACGGAATGGCTACACCTTC
TRBV12-3/TRBV12-4	TRBJ2-2	NA	NA	CASSLGHQTGELFF	TGTGCCAGCAGTTTAGGCCACCAGACCGGGGAGCTGTTTTTT
TRBV20-1	TRBJ1-2	TRBD1	NA	CSARKAGGPGYTF	TGCAGTGCTAGAAAGGCAGGGGGTCCTGGCTACACCTTC
TRBV6-2/TRBV6-3	TRBJ2-3	TRBD2	many	CASTLPGSGGFEVDTQYF	TGTGCCAGCACCCTCCCGGGGAGCGGGGGTTTTGAGGTAGATACGCAGTATTTT
TRBV11-2	TRBJ2-3	NA	many	CASSLGSVLRADTQYF	TGTGCCAGCAGCTTAGGGTCAGTTTTAAGGGCAGATACGCAGTATTTT
TRBV2	TRBJ1-1	NA	few	CASTSQVNTEAFF	TGTGCCAGCACCTCACAGGTGAACACTGAAGCTTTCTTT
TRBV19	TRBJ1-5	NA	few	CASRPGDQPQHF	TGTGCCAGTAGACCGGGGGATCAGCCCCAGCATTTT
TRBV28	TRBJ1-1	TRBD1	NA	CASSAADRGDTEAFF	TGTGCCAGCAGTGCGGCCGACAGGGGAGACACTGAAGCTTTCTTT
TRBV5-1	TRBJ2-3	TRBD1	NA	CASSMGQGYIDTQYF	TGCGCCAGCAGCATGGGACAGGGGTACATAGATACGCAGTATTTT
TRBV10-3	TRBJ2-6	NA	NA	CAISERQGTSTGANVLTF	TGTGCCATCAGTGAGAGGCAGGGAACCTCTACTGGGGCCAACGTCCTGACTTTC
TRBV4-3	TRBJ1-1	NA	few	CASSQPNRDSGTEAFF	TGCGCCAGCAGCCAACCAAACAGGGACTCGGGCACTGAAGCTTTCTTT
TRBV7-9	TRBJ2-7	NA	NA	CASSISLEQYF	TGTGCCAGCAGCATATCCCTCGAGCAGTACTTC
TRBV25-1	TRBJ2-3	NA	NA	CASSEWAGTDTQYF	TGTGCCAGCAGTGAGTGGGCAGGCACAGATACGCAGTATTTT
TRBV7-2	TRBJ2-2	TRBD1	few	CASNLRTGVPGELFF	TGTGCCAGCAACTTAAGGACAGGGGTACCCGGGGAGCTGTTTTTT
TRBV7-2	TRBJ2-7	NA	many	CASSLDGNSRYEQYF	TGTGCCAGCAGCTTAGACGGTAACAGCAGATACGAGCAGTACTTC
TRBV7-9	TRBJ1-4	NA	many	CASSPLGRGHNEKLFF	TGTGCCAGCAGCCCCCTCGGGAGGGGTCATAATGAAAAACTGTTTTTT
TRBV7-2	TRBJ2-1	TRBD1	many	CASSFGTGNYNEQFF	TGTGCCAGCAGCTTCGGGACAGGGAATTACAATGAGCAGTTCTTC
TRBV7-2	TRBJ2-5	TRBD1	many	CASSFRQGASETQYF	TGTGCCAGCAGCTTTAGACAGGGGGCATCGGAGACCCAGTACTTC
TRBV12-3/TRBV12-4	TRBJ2-1	NA	NA	CASSFTDGIGGTYNEQFF	TGTGCCAGCAGTTTCACCGACGGAATAGGGGGAACCTACAATGAGCAGTTCTTC
TRBV7-8	TRBJ1-1	NA	many	CASSLALTPNTEAFF	TGTGCCAGCAGCTTAGCGCTGACACCGAACACTGAAGCTTTCTTT
TRBV5-4	TRBJ1-2	NA	few	CASSLAGGTRNYGYTF	TGTGCCAGCAGCTTGGCCGGAGGGACCCGTAACTATGGCTACACCTTC
TRBV24-1	TRBJ1-2	NA	NA	CATSGLYGYTF	TGTGCCACCAGTGGTCTCTATGGCTACACCTTC
TRBV12-3/TRBV12-4	TRBJ1-2	NA	many	CASSSWGGAEEFYGYTF	TGTGCCAGCAGCTCCTGGGGGGGCGCGGAGGAATTCTATGGCTACACCTTC
TRBV7-2	TRBJ1-6	NA	many	CASSLDSGGAPLHF	TGTGCCAGCAGCTTGGACAGTGGCGGGGCACCCCTCCACTTT
TRBV5-5	TRBJ2-3	NA	NA	CASSSQNTQYF	TGTGCCAGCAGCTCCCAAAATACGCAGTATTTT
TRBV12-3/TRBV12-4	TRBJ2-7	NA	many	CASSLTGYSYEQYF	TGTGCCAGCAGTTTGACAGGTTACTCCTACGAGCAGTACTTC